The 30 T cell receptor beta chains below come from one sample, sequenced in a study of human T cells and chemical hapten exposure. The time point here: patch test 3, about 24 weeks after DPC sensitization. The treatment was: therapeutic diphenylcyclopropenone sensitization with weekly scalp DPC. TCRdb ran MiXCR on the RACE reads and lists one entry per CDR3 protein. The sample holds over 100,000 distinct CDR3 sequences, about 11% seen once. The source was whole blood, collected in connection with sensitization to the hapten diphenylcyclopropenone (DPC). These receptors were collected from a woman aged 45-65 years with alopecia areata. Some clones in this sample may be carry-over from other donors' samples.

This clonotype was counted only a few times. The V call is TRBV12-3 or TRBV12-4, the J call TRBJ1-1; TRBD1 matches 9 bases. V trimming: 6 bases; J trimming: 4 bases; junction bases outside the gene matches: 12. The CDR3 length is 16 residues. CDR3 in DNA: TGTGCCAGCAGCCCCGACGGGACAGGGATGGCCACTGAAGCTTTCTTT. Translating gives CASSPDGTGMATEAFF.

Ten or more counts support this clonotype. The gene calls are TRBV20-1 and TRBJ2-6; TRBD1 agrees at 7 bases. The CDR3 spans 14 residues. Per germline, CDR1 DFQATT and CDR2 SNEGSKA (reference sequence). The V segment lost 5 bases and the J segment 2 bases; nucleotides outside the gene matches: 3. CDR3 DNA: TGCAGTGCTCCTGACAGGGCTGGGGCCAACGTCCTGACTTTC. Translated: CSAPDRAGANVLTF.

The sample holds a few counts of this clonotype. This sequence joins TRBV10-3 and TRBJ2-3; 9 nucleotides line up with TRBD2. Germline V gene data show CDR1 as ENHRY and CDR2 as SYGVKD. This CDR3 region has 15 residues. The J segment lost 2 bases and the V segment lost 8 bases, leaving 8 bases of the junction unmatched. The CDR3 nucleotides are TGTGCCATCCGCGAGAGCGGGGGGCACACAGATACGCAGTATTTT. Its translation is CAIRESGGHTDTQYF.

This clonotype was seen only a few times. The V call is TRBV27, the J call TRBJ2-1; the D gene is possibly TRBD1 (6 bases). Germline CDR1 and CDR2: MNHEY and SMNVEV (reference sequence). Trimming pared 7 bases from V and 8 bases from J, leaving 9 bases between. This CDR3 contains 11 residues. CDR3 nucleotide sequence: TGTGCCAGCACCCAGGGGTATGAGCAGTTCTTC. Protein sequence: CASTQGYEQFF.

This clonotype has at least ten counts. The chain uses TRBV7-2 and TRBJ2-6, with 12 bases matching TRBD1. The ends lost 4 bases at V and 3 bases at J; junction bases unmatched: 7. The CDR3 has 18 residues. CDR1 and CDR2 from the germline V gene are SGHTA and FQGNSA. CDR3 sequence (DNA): TGTGCCAGCAGCTCTAGTGGGACAGGGGGCTTTGGGGCCAACGTCCTGACTTTC. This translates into CASSSSGTGGFGANVLTF. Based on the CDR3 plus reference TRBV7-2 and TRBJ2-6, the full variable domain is GAGVSQSPSNKVTEKGKDVELRCDPISGHTALYWYRQSLGQGLEFLIYFQGNSAPDKSGLPSDRFSAERTGGSVSTLTIQRTQQEDSAVYLCASSSSGTGGFGANVLTFGAGSRLTVL.

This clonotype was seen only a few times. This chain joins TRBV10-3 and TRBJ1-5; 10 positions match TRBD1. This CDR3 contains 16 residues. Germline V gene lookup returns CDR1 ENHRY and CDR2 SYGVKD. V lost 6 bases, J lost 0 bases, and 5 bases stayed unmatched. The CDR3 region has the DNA TGTGCCATCAGATGGGACAGGGGATATAGCAATCAGCCCCAGCATTTT. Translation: CAIRWDRGYSNQPQHF.

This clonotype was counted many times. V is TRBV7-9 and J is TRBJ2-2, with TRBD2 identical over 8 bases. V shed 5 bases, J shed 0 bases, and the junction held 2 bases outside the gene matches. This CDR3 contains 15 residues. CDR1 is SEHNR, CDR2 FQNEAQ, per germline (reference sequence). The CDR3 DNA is TGTGCCAGCAGCCGTAGCGGGGCGAACACCGGGGAGCTGTTTTTT. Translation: CASSRSGANTGELFF.

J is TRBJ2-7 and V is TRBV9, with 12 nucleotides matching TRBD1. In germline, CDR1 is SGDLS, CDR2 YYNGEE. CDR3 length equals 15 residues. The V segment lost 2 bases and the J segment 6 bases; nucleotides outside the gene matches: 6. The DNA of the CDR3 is TGTGCCAGCAGCGTTGCCGGGACAGGGGGCGCCGAGCAGTACTTC. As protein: CASSVAGTGGAEQYF.

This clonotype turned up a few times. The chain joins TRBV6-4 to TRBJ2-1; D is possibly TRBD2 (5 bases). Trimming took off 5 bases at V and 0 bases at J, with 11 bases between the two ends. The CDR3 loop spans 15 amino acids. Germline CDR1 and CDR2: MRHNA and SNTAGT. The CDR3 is CASSQDSNSYNEQFF. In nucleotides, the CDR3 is TGTGCCAGCAGTCAGGACTCTAACTCCTACAATGAGCAGTTCTTC.

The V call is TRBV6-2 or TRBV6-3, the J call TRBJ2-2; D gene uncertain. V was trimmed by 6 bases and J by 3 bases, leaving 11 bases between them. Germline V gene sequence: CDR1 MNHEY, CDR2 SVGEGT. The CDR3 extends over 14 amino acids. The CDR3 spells CASRQTGYTGELFF. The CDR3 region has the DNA TGTGCCAGCAGACAAACGGGCTACACCGGGGAGCTGTTTTTT.

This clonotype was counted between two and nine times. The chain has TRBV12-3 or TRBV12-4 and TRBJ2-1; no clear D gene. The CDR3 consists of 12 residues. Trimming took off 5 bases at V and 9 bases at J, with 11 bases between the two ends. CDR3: CASSRQLGEQFF. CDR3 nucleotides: TGTGCCAGCAGTCGACAATTGGGTGAGCAGTTCTTC.

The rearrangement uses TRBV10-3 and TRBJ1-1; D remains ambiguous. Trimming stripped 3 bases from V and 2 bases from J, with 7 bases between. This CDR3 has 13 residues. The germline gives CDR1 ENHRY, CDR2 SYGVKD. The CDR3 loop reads CAISERGNTEAFF. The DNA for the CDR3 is TGTGCCATCAGTGAACGGGGAAACACTGAAGCTTTCTTT.

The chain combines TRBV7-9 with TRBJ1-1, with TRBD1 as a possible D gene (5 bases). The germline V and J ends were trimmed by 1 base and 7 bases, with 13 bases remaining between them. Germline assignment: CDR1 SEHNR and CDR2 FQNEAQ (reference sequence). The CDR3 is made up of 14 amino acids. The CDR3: CASSLGNRLGEAFF. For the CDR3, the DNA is TGTGCCAGCAGCTTAGGAAACAGGCTCGGTGAAGCTTTCTTT.

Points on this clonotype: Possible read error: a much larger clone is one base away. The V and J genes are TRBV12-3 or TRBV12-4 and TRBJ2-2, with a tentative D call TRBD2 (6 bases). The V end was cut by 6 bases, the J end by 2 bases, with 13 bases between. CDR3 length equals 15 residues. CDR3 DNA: TGTGCCAGCAGACCGCGGGAAACCAACACCGGGGAGCTGTTTTTT. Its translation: CASRPRETNTGELFF.

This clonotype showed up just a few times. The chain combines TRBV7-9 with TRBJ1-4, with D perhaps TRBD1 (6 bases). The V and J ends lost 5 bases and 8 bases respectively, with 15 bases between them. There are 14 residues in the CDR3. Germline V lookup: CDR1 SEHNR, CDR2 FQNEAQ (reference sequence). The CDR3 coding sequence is TGTGCCAGCAGCCTACAGGGTGGCGCCGAAAAACTGTTTTTT. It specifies CASSLQGGAEKLFF.

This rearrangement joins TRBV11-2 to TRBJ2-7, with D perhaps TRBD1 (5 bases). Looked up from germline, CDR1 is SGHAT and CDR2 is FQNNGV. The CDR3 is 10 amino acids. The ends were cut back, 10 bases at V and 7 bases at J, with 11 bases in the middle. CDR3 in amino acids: CATRRGEQYF. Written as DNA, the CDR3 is TGTGCCACCCGAAGGGGTGAGCAGTACTTC.

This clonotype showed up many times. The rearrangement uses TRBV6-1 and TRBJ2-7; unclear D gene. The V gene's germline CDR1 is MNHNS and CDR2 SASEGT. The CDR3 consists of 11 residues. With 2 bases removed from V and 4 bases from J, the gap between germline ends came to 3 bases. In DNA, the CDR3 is TGTGCCAGCAGTGAATTTTACGAGCAGTACTTC. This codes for CASSEFYEQYF.

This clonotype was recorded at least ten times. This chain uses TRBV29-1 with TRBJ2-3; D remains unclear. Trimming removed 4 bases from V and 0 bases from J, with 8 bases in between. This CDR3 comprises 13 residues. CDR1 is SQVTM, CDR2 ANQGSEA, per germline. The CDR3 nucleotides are TGCAGCGTTGGCAGCGCTAGCACAGATACGCAGTATTTT. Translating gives CSVGSASTDTQYF.

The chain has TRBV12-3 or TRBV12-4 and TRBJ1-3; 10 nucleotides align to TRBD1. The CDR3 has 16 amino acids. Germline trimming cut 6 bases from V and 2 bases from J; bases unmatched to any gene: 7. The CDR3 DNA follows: TGTGCCAGCAGACGCAGACAGGGGGCGGCTGGAAACACCATATATTTT. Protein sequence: CASRRRQGAAGNTIYF.

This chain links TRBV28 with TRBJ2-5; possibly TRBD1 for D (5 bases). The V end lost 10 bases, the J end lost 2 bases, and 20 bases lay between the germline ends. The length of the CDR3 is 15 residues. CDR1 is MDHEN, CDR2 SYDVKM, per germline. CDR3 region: CATHKDNFRQETQYF. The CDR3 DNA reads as TGTGCCACCCACAAGGACAATTTTCGTCAAGAGACCCAGTACTTC.

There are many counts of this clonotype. CDR3 amino acids: CASSPAGVDTQYF. CDR3 sequence (DNA): TGTGCCAGCAGCCCAGCAGGGGTTGATACGCAGTATTTT. The V and J genes are TRBV7-8 and TRBJ2-3; possible D gene TRBD1, 6 bases. This CDR3 comprises 13 residues. Germline lookup yields CDR1 SGHVS and CDR2 FQNEAQ. Trimming shortened V by 5 bases and J by 6 bases, and 12 bases separated the two germline ends.

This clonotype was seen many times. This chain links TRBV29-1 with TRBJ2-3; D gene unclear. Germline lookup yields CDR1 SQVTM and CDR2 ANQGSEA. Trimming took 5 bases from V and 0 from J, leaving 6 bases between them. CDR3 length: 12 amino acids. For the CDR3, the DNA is TGCAGCGTTCTCGCCAGCACAGATACGCAGTATTTT. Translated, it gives CSVLASTDTQYF.

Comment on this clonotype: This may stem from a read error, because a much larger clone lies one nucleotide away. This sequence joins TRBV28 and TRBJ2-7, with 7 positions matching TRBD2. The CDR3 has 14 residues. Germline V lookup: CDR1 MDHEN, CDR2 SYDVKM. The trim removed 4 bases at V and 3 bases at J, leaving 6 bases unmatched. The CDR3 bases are TGTGCCAGCAGTTCCGGGACTATCCGCTACGAGCAGTACTTC. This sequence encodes CASSSGTIRYEQYF.

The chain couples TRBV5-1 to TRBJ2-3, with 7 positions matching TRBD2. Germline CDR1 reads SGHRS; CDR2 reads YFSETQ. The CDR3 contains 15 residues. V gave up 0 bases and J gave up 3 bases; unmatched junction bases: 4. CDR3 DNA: TGCGCCAGCAGCTTGGCCGGGGGGAGGACAGATACGCAGTATTTT. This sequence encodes CASSLAGGRTDTQYF.

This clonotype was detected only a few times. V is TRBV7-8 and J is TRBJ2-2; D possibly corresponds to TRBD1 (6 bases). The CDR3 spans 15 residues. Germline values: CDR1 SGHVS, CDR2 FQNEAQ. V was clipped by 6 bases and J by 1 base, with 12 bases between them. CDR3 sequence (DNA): TGTGCCAGCAGTCTCGACAGGCTGAACACCGGGGAGCTGTTTTTT. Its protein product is CASSLDRLNTGELFF.

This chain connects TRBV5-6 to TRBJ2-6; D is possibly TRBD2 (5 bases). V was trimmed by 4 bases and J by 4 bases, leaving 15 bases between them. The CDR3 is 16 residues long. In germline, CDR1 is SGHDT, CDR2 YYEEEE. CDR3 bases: TGTGCCAGCAGCCCAGGACTGGGGTTAGGGGCCAACGTCCTGACTTTC. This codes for CASSPGLGLGANVLTF.

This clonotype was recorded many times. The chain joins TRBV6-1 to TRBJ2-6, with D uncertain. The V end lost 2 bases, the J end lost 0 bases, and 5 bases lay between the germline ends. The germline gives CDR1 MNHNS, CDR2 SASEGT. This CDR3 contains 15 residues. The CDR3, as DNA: TGTGCCAGCAGTGAACCGGCCTCTGGGGCCAACGTCCTGACTTTC. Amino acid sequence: CASSEPASGANVLTF.

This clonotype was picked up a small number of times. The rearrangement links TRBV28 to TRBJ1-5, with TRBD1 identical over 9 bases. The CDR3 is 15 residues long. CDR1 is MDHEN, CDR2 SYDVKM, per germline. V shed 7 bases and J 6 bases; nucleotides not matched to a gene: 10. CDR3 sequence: CASTLGQGWAQPQHF. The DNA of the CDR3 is TGTGCCAGCACCCTTGGACAGGGGTGGGCTCAGCCCCAGCATTTT.

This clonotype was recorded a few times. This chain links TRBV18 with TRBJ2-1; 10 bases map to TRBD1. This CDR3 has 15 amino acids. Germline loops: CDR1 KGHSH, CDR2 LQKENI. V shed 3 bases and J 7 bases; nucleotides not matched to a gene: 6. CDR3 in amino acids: CASSPGTGERNEQFF. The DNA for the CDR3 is TGTGCCAGCTCACCCGGGACAGGGGAGAGGAATGAGCAGTTCTTC.

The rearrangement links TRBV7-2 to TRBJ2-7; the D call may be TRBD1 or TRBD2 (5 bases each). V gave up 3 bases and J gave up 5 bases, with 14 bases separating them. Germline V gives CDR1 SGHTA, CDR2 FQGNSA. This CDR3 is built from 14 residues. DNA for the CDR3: TGTGCCAGCAGCTTGGGACCGGCACAGGACGAGCAGTACTTC. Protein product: CASSLGPAQDEQYF.